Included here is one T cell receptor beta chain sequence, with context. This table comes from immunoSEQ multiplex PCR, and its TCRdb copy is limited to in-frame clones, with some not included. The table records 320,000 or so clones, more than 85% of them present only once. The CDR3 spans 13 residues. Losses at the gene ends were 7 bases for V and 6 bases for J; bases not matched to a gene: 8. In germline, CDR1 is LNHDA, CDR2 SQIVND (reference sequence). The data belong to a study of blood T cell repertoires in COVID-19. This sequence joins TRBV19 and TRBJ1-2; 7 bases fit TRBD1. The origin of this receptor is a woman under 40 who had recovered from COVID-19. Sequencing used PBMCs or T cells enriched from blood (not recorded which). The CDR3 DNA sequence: TGTGCCAGTACTTCCGACAGGGTGCATGGCTACACCTTC. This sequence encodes CASTSDRVHGYTF.